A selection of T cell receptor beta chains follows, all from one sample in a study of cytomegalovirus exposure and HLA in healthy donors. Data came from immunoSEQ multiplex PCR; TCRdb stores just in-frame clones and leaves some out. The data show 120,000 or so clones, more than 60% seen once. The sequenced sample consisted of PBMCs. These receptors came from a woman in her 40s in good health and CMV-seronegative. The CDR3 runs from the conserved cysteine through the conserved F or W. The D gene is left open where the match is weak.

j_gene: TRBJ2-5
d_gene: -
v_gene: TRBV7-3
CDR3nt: TGTGCCAGCAGCTTAGGAGGAGGGGAACAAGAGACCCAGTACTTC
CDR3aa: CASSLGGGEQETQYF

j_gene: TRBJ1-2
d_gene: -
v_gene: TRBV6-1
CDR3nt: TGTGCCAGCAGTGAAGCGACCGGGGGGCACTATGGCTACACCTTC
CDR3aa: CASSEATGGHYGYTF

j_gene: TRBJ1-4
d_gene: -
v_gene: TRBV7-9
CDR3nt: TGTGCCAGCAGCTTAGAATCGCAGGGGTATATTCAGTTTTTT
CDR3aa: CASSLESQGYIQFF

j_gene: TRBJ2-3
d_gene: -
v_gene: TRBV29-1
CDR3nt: TGCAGCGTCGAAAGTTCTCGCGCTAGCACAGATACGCAGTATTTT
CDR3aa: CSVESSRASTDTQYF

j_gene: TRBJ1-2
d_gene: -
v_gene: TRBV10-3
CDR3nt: TGTGCCATCATCGGGGACTATGGCTACACCTTC
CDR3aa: CAIIGDYGYTF

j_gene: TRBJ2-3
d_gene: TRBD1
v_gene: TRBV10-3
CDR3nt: TGTGCCATCAGGGGGACAGTGAGCACAGATACGCAGTATTTT
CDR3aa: CAIRGTVSTDTQYF

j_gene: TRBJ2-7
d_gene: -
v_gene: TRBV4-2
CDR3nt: TGTGCCAGCAGCCAAGGAAGTGTAAACGGAGCCTACGAGCAGTACTTC
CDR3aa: CASSQGSVNGAYEQYF

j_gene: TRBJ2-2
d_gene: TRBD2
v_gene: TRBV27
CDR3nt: TGTGCCAGCAGTTTATCTGGGACTAGCTCGTCCGGGGAGCTGTTTTTT
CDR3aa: CASSLSGTSSSGELFF

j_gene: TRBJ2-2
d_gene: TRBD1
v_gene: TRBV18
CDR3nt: TGTGCCAGCTCAGCAATCAGGGACAGTCGGGGCACCGGGGAGCTGTTTTTT
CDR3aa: CASSAIRDSRGTGELFF

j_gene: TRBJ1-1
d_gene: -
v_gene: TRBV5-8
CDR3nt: TGTGCCAGCAGCTCCTTTGGGGGAGGTAGGACTGAAGCTTTCTTT
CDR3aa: CASSSFGGGRTEAFF

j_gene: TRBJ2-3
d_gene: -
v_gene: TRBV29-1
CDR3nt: TGCAGCGTTGCCGGTAGCGCAGGAGGTACGCAGTATTTT
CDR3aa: CSVAGSAGGTQYF

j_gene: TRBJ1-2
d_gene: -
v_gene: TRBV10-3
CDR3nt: TGTGCCATATGGGACGGGGAGGACTATGGCTACACCTTC
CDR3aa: CAIWDGEDYGYTF

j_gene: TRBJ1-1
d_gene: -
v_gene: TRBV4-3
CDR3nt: TGCGCCAGCAGCCAAGATTGGGGCAGGGAAGTAGCCACTGAAGCTTTCTTT
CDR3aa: CASSQDWGREVATEAFF

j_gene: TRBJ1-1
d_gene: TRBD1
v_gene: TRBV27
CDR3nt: TGCGCCAGCACGGGACAGGGGGCGGGAACTGAAGCTTTCTTT
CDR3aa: CASTGQGAGTEAFF

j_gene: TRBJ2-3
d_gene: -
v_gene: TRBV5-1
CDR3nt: TGCGCCAGCAGCTTGGGCTGGCGGGGAGACACAGATACGCAGTATTTT
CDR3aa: CASSLGWRGDTDTQYF

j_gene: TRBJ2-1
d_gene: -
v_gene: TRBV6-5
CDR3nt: TGTGCCAGCAGTTCGCCAGGGTCGGGCAATGAGCAGTTCTTC
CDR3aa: CASSSPGSGNEQFF

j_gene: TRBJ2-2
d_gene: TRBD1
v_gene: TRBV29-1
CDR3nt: TGCAGCGCGGGGACAGTCAGCACCGGGGAGCTGTTTTTT
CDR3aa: CSAGTVSTGELFF

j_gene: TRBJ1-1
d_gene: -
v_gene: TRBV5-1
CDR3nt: TGCGCCAGCAGCTTGGTCCCGGGGAACACTGAAGCTTTCTTT
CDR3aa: CASSLVPGNTEAFF

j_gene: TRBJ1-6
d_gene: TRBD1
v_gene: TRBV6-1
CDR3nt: TGTGCCGCAGGGGGGTTCCGAGACTCACCCCTCCACTTT
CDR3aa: CAAGGFRDSPLHF

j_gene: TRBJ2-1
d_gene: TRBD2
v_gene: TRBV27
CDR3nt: TGTGCCAGCAGTCTAGCGGGAGGGCCCGTCAATGAGCAGTTCTTC
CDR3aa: CASSLAGGPVNEQFF